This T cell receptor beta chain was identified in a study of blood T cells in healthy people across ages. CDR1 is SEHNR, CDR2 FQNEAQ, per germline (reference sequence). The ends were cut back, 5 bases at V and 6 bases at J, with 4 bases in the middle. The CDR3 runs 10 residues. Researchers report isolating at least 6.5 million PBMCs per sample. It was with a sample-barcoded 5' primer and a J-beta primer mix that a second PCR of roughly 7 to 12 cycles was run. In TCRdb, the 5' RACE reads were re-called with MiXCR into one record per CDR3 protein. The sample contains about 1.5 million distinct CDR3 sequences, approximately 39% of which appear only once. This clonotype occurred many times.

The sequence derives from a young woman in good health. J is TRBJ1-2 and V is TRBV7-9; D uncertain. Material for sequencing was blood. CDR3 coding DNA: TGTGCCAGCAGCAGAGATGGCTACACCTTC. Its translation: CASSRDGYTF. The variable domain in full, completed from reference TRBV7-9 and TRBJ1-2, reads DTGVSQNPRHKITKRGQNVTFRCDPISEHNRLYWYRQTLGQGPEFLTYFQNEAQLEKSRLLSDRFSAERPKGSFSTLEIQRTEQGDSAMYLCASSRDGYTFGSGTRLTVV.